The rows below give T cell receptor beta chains drawn from one sample of a study of blood T cell repertoires in COVID-19. TCRdb keeps only in-frame clones here, not all; method: immunoSEQ multiplex PCR. The table records 250,000 to 300,000 clones, 88% of them present only once. The specimen sequenced was peripheral blood. The receptor set was obtained from a woman in her twenties or thirties with acute or convalescent COVID-19. Both conserved end residues are part of each CDR3. A D gene is named only where the DNA matches it firmly. Clone size is shown for a subset of rows, as once, few, many or a class of expanded clone.

V: TRBV6-4; D: TRBD1; size: once; length: 16; J: TRBJ2-1; DNA: TGTGCCAGCAGTGAACCCCCGGGACAGGGTATCGGTGAGCAGTTCTTC; CDR3: CASSEPPGQGIGEQFF
V: TRBV29-1; D: TRBD2; size: .; length: 12; J: TRBJ2-7; DNA: TGCAGCGTTGAAGCAGGACTAGGTAGGATGGACTTC; CDR3: CSVEAGLGRMDF
V: TRBV21-1; D: .; size: .; length: 14; J: TRBJ1-5; DNA: TGTGCCAGCAGCGCCCTGACAGGGAATCAGCCCCAGCATTTT; CDR3: CASSALTGNQPQHF
V: TRBV30; D: .; size: .; length: 13; J: TRBJ2-7; DNA: TGTGCCTGGTCCGGGACAAGTCTAGTCGAGCAGTACTTC; CDR3: CAWSGTSLVEQYF
V: TRBV19; D: TRBD2; size: few; length: 13; J: TRBJ2-1; DNA: TGTGCCAGTACCGGACTAGCGGGAGGTGAGCAGTTCTTC; CDR3: CASTGLAGGEQFF
V: TRBV7-2; D: TRBD2; size: .; length: 16; J: TRBJ2-3; DNA: TGTGCCAGCAGCAAACTAGCGGGAGGGAACACAGATACGCAGTATTTT; CDR3: CASSKLAGGNTDTQYF
V: TRBV28; D: .; size: .; length: 16; J: TRBJ2-1; DNA: TGTGCCAGCAGGAGCCGTCGTGGCGGAGGCTACAATGAGCAGTTCTTC; CDR3: CASRSRRGGGYNEQFF
V: TRBV2; D: TRBD2; size: .; length: 15; J: TRBJ2-1; DNA: TGTGCCAGCAGTGATCGGCTAGCGGGGAACAATGAGCAGTTCTTC; CDR3: CASSDRLAGNNEQFF
V: TRBV21-1; D: .; size: .; length: 16; J: TRBJ2-3; DNA: TGTGCCAGCAGCACCACCCTAGCGGATAGCACAGATACGCAGTATTTT; CDR3: CASSTTLADSTDTQYF
V: TRBV5-3; D: .; size: .; length: 14; J: TRBJ2-7; DNA: TGTGCCAGAAGCTTGGCCGGACTGGCGGACGAGCAGTACTTC; CDR3: CARSLAGLADEQYF
V: TRBV7-9; D: .; size: .; length: 19; J: TRBJ1-4; DNA: TGTGCCAGCAGCCCCTTGCGGGCCAGACGGCTGAACACTAATGAAAAACTGTTTTTT; CDR3: CASSPLRARRLNTNEKLFF
V: TRBV29-1; D: .; size: .; length: 14; J: TRBJ1-4; DNA: TGCAGCGTCGGACACAGGGTGTTGGGGGAAAAACTGTTTTTT; CDR3: CSVGHRVLGEKLFF
V: TRBV7-6; D: TRBD1; size: .; length: 16; J: TRBJ2-3; DNA: TGTGCCAGCAGCTTAGTGGCGGGACAGGGGACAGATACGCAGTATTTT; CDR3: CASSLVAGQGTDTQYF